The table lists the clone carrying this TCR beta chain with a few counts. Its target is not known. This specimen comes from a study of T-cell reconstitution after alpha-beta-depleted transplantation in children. Points from the study as a whole: T-cell counts and diversity at one year following transplant were attributed mainly to newly produced T cells. Several hundred graft clones that had expanded were reportedly the source of alpha-beta T cells about two months after transplant. Surviving recipient T cells and thymic progenitors produced the high day-60 TCRbeta diversity seen in some patients.

Preparation of the TCRbeta library was carried out with unique molecular identifiers. TCRdb used MiXCR to reprocess the PCR reads, holding one entry per CDR3 protein. The sample holds 60,000 to 85,000 distinct CDR3 sequences, around a sixth seen once. The V end lost 3 bases, the J end lost 2 bases, and 10 bases lay between the germline ends. The CDR3 runs 14 residues. The V gene's germline CDR1 is WNHNN and CDR2 SYGVQD (reference sequence). The chain is built from TRBV10-1 and TRBJ2-5; no clear D gene. The sequenced sample was PBMCs, mostly from graft donor cells, obtained 360 days after TCRalphabeta/CD19-depleted stem cell transplant. The receptor's source is a male patient aged 2 to 9 who had a stem cell transplant for acute lymphoblastic leukemia, so the T cells may come from the graft donor. Here the CDR3 DNA reads TGCGCCAGCAGTGATTTTGGGAAACAAGAGACCCAGTACTTC. It translates to CASSDFGKQETQYF.